Here is one T cell receptor (beta chain) with its context. Its specific antigen is unknown. No much larger clone is present one base from it, and per-base qualities are unavailable. Participants in the prospective study were enrolled through a virtual design, were aged 18 to 89 years, and lived in approximately 25 United States geographic areas. In the prospective study, cohorts were assigned on the basis of participant-reported clinical history obtained from a screening survey and a study questionnaire. A participant counted as exposed if, within 2 weeks of entering the study, that participant had been in contact with someone who had a PCR-confirmed or clinician-diagnosed COVID-19 case. Each participant in the prospective study had whole blood, serum and a nasopharyngeal or oropharyngeal swab collected by mobile phlebotomists. Over a roughly 2-month period, participants in the prospective study had the option of providing additional blood draws and questionnaires. Before DNA extraction, prospective study blood samples were shipped either frozen or at room temperature.

The immunoSEQ Assay, a bias-controlled multiplex PCR, was used to amplify TCRbeta CDR3 regions from genomic DNA. Turning to the authors' computational methods: Nucleated cell counts per sample were estimated from amplification of reference gene primers within the assay. To quantify the absolute abundance of each unique TCRbeta CDR3 rearrangement, sequence reads were collapsed and filtered. For each sample, productive Simpson clonality was calculated by taking the square root of Simpson's diversity index across productive rearrangements. In TCRdb, the immuneACCESS table is reduced to in-frame sequences with V and J assigned. These tables do not hold every clone; where another copy was compared, an unresolved V gene accounts for under half, and the others remain unexplained. V and J calls and clone size are given by that table; D and trimming were obtained from the DNA. Counted in this sample were about 260,000 clones; 91% of them appeared once. 2.8% of the sample is held by the ten biggest clonotypes.

These data belong to a study of blood T cell repertoires in COVID-19 (dated by TCRdb to 2020 to 2021). For the study in its entirety: Samples from collaborators originated in the United States, Italy and Spain and spanned both the acute and convalescent phases of COVID-19. The prospective study material was composed of cDNA or gDNA derived from T cells, B-cell-depleted T cells, or PBMCs. The dataset comprised deeply sampled blood TCRbeta repertoires from subjects exposed to, actively infected with, or recovered from COVID-19. The repertoires were released in a freely available public database intended as a resource for research on the immune response to SARS-CoV-2. Samples were obtained from the ongoing ImmuneRACE study (first 160 participants) and from over 1,000 subjects provided by 6 global collaborators. Nearly every sample came with metadata listing a de-identified subject ID, COVID-19 status, age in years and sex. Where HLA class I and class II types were available, the types were taken from metadata supplied by the sample provider, not from assay-based typing.

The research as a whole found: The quantity of clinical and demographic metadata differed by source and by participant and was supplied without curation.

At the junction V is shortened by 3 bases and J by 12 bases, with 21 bases in between. The CDR3 goes from the cysteine to the phenylalanine over 15 residues. Only the CDR3 DNA is retained, 45 bases long and in frame from the first base. CDR1 is given as MDHEN and CDR2 as SYDVKM, both from the germline V gene. The sequence joins TRBV28 to TRBJ2-1; tentative D gene TRBD2, with 6 bases matching. Material for sequencing was PBMCs or T cells enriched from blood (not recorded which). The receptor's source is a man aged 35 to 55 who had been exposed to COVID-19. The CDR3 is CASSFRLPSAVWQFF. The DNA reads as follows: TGTGCCAGCAGTTTCAGACTCCCTAGCGCCGTATGGCAGTTCTTC. This CDR3, with the reference TRBV28 and TRBJ2-1 proteins standing in past its ends, gives the full variable domain DVKVTQSSRYLVKRTGEKVFLECVQDMDHENMFWYRQDPGLGLRLIYFSYDVKMKEKGDIPEGYSVSREKKERFSLILESASTNQTSMYLCASSFRLPSAVWQFFGPGTRLTVL.